The present T cell receptor (beta chain) was sequenced within a study of cytomegalovirus exposure and HLA in healthy donors. With 60 Vbeta and 13 Jbeta primers, the PCR was carried out. In the authors' workflow: Approximately 86 million unique TCR beta chains, some 11 million shared, were counted in a later analysis. Clones were sequenced by immunoSEQ multiplex PCR, and TCRdb holds only the in-frame ones, with some missing. That table gives V, J and clone size, and the DNA gave D and trimming. This sample has about 200,000 clones, with approximately 12% found just once. Germline CDR1 reads KGHSH; CDR2 reads LQKENI. V was clipped by 3 bases and J by 5 bases, with 13 bases between them. This CDR3 region has 14 residues.

The sample was PBMCs. This chain joins TRBV18 and TRBJ1-1, with D tentatively TRBD1 (5 bases). The TCR sequence derives from a man aged 50-59 years in good health and CMV-seropositive. CDR3 nucleotide sequence: TGTGCCAGCTCACCTTGGCAGGGAAGTACTGAAGCTTTCTTT. Protein product: CASSPWQGSTEAFF.